This T cell receptor beta chain emerged from a study of control samples from healthy donors and cancer patients. CDR1 LGHNA and CDR2 YNFKEQ come from the germline V gene. The V and J ends lost 1 base and 0 bases, in that order; junction bases with no gene match: 2. This CDR3 comprises 16 residues. The protocol was immunoSEQ multiplex PCR, while the TCRdb copy is restricted to in-frame clones and leaves out a portion. The sample carries fewer than 120,000 clones, roughly 90% recorded once. The chain couples TRBV4-2 to TRBJ2-1, with TRBD1 matching over 8 bases. This receptor was taken from a woman aged 55 to 70 with lung cancer. What was sequenced was PBMCs. In nucleotides, the CDR3 is TGTGCCAGCAGCCAAGTACAGGGGGGCTCCTACAATGAGCAGTTCTTC. Residues: CASSQVQGGSYNEQFF.